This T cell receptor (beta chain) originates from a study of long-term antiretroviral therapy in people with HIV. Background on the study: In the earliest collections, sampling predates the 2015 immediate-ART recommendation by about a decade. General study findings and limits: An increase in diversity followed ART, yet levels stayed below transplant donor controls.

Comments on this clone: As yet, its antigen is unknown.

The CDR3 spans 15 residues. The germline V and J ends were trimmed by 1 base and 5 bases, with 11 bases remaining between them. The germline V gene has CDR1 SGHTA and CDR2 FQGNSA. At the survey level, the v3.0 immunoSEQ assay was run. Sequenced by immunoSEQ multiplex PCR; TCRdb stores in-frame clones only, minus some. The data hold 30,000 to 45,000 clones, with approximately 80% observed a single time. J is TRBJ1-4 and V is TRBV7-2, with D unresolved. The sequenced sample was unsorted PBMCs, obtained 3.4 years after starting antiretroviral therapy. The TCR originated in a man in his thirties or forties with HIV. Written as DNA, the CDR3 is TGTGCCAGCAGCTTAGGGCCAGGCGGAAATGAAAAACTGTTTTTT. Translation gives CASSLGPGGNEKLFF.